The clone carrying this T cell receptor beta chain was counted between two and nine times. Its antigen is as yet unknown. The ends were cut back, 2 bases at V and 9 bases at J, with 13 bases in the middle. The germline V gene encodes CDR1 SGHTA and CDR2 FQGNSA. The CDR3 sequence is 13 residues long. Time point reported: late sampling 161 to 241 days after vaccination in three convalescent patients. The treatment: approximately nine-day PBMC culture with coronavirus spike peptide pools or control peptides (ViraFEST assay). First, ViraFEST expanded antigen-specific T cells with peptide pools, and next it sequenced the TCRs. Sequence data for DNA of cultured CD4+ T cells were generated by the Oncomine TCR Beta short-read assay. From the PCR reads, TCRdb called clonotypes with MiXCR, one entry per CDR3 protein. The sample lists approximately 20,000 distinct CDR3 sequences, 46% seen once, with 10% to 15% in the top ten.

The data were obtained in a study of vaccination and CD4 T cells after COVID-19. General study points: The median proportion of reactive clones detected only post-vaccination in convalescent patients was around 89%.

This TCR was sampled from a human donor who had recovered from COVID-19. The chain has TRBV7-2 and TRBJ1-1, with D perhaps TRBD1 (5 bases). The material sequenced was CD4+ T cells from blood, cultured in vitro, taken about 7 months after SARS-CoV-2 vaccination. CDR3 DNA sequence: TGTGCCAGCAGCTTAAGTTTTTCAGGGCAAGCTTTCTTT. It encodes CASSLSFSGQAFF. Variable domain in full (rest from reference TRBV7-2 and TRBJ1-1): GAGVSQSPSNKVTEKGKDVELRCDPISGHTALYWYRQSLGQGLEFLIYFQGNSAPDKSGLPSDRFSAERTGGSVSTLTIQRTQQEDSAVYLCASSLSFSGQAFFGQGTRLTVV.